The clone carrying this T cell receptor (beta chain) came up once. What it recognizes is unknown. The data were taken from a study of cytotoxic CD8 clonotypes in ibrutinib-treated CLL. Germline CDR1 MGHDK, CDR2 SYGVNS. CDR3 length: 12 residues. The junction had 6 bases not matched to a gene; V was cut back by 6 bases and J by 8 bases. Cryopreserved PBMCs were the source of around 2 micrograms of genomic DNA, which went to TCR beta libraries. Sequencing used immunoSEQ multiplex PCR; TCRdb keeps in-frame clones, though not all of them. The table records hundreds of thousands of clones, approximately 70% of them present only once. Study-level results: Stable or contracted on treatment, public clonotypes were also uncommon. Sampling of sustained-remission and progressing patients occurred at differing times. Clonality climbed at ibrutinib response, then dropped toward baseline at progression.

This sequence was found in a human donor with chronic lymphocytic leukemia. The specimen comprised PBMCs, sampled after 12 months of ibrutinib treatment. The gene calls are TRBV25-1 and TRBJ1-2, with 7 bases fitting TRBD1. CDR3 loop: CASRSSGGGYTF. The DNA for the CDR3 is TGTGCCAGCAGGTCTTCAGGGGGGGGCTACACCTTC.